This TCR beta chain comes out of a study of identical twins. This clonotype was observed a few times. TCRdb re-called the 5' RACE reads through MiXCR, storing one row per CDR3 protein. This sample has 350,000 to 500,000 distinct CDR3 sequences; about 18% occur once, and the top ten carry about 12%. Sequences were obtained from naive T cells sorted from blood. The TCR comes from a man over 45 in good health.

DNA for the CDR3: TGCAGTGCTAGGGGGACTAGCGGGGGGGCCCCCTACAATGAGCAGTTCTTC. Translating gives CSARGTSGGAPYNEQFF. The chain combines TRBV20-1 with TRBJ2-1, with 16 bases that match TRBD2. J gave up 2 bases and V 3 bases, and 4 bases lay outside the gene matches. The CDR3 has 17 amino acids. Germline CDR1 is DFQATT and CDR2 is SNEGSKA (reference sequence).